The 17 T cell receptor beta chains listed next were all sequenced from one sample in a study of cytomegalovirus exposure and HLA in healthy donors. This PCR relied on a set of 60 Vbeta primers and 13 Jbeta primers. The assay was immunoSEQ multiplex PCR, and TCRdb's table has in-frame clones only and misses some. The data include more than 100,000 clones; the top ten clones carry 3% to 4.5%. The sample comprised PBMCs. The source of these receptors is a man younger than 35 in good health and CMV-seronegative.

V is TRBV30 and J is TRBJ2-7, with D unresolved. The CDR3 loop spans 14 amino acids. The germline V and J ends were trimmed by 0 bases and 1 base, with 10 bases remaining between them. Per germline, CDR1 GTSNPN and CDR2 SVGIG (reference sequence). The CDR3 is CAWSVGGDSYEQYF. The CDR3 DNA follows: TGTGCCTGGAGTGTAGGCGGCGATTCCTACGAGCAGTACTTC.

This chain links TRBV9 with TRBJ1-1; D gene unclear. Trimming removed 1 base at V and 0 bases at J, with 7 bases between. The CDR3 spans 14 residues. Germline CDR1 and CDR2: SGDLS and YYNGEE. The CDR3, as DNA: TGTGCCAGCAGCGTACGGGATGTGAACACTGAAGCTTTCTTT. Its translation: CASSVRDVNTEAFF.

This chain connects TRBV6-5 to TRBJ1-5; D not certain. V lost 0 bases and J 3 bases, leaving 6 bases between the germline ends. The CDR3 covers 14 residues. The germline V gene encodes CDR1 MNHEY and CDR2 SVGAGI. CDR3 sequence reads: CASSYSRDNQPQHF. CDR3 nucleotide sequence: TGTGCCAGCAGTTACTCGAGGGACAATCAGCCCCAGCATTTT.

The chain combines TRBV7-9 with TRBJ1-2, with D possibly being TRBD1 (6 bases). The CDR3 has 14 residues. The germline V and J ends were trimmed by 0 bases and 5 bases, with 10 bases remaining between them. The germline V gene has CDR1 SEHNR and CDR2 FQNEAQ (reference sequence). The DNA for the CDR3 is TGTGCCAGCAGCTTAGCGGGACACGGTTATGGCTACACCTTC. It translates to CASSLAGHGYGYTF.

This chain joins TRBV6-1 and TRBJ2-3; D gene unclear. V gave up 4 bases and J gave up 9 bases, with 8 bases separating them. The CDR3 contains 11 residues. CDR1 is MNHNS, CDR2 SASEGT, per germline. The CDR3 sequence is CASSGFGTQYF. For the CDR3, the DNA is TGTGCCAGCAGTGGATTCGGGACGCAGTATTTT.

This sequence joins TRBV28 and TRBJ1-1, with D perhaps TRBD1 (6 bases). The CDR3 length is 15 residues. Trimming removed 6 bases at V and 6 bases at J, with 20 bases between. Looked up from germline, CDR1 is MDHEN and CDR2 is SYDVKM. The CDR3 loop reads CASSLTGTLWAEAFF. CDR3 nucleotides: TGTGCCAGCAGCCTTACAGGGACACTTTGGGCTGAAGCTTTCTTT.

V usage is TRBV13 and J usage is TRBJ1-2, with a weak D call TRBD1 (6 bases). Germline V lookup: CDR1 PRHDT, CDR2 FYEKMQ (reference sequence). The CDR3 has 15 amino acids. V shed 5 bases and J shed 8 bases, with 21 bases lying between them. CDR3 nucleotides: TGTGCCAGCAGCCCCAGGGGCCTTCCCAGAGGCGGCTACACCTTC. Translation: CASSPRGLPRGGYTF.

This chain joins TRBV7-2 and TRBJ2-2; 8 bases map to TRBD2. V dropped 2 bases and J dropped 7; count of bases not matched to a gene: 9. CDR3 length: 16 residues. The germline V gene encodes CDR1 SGHTA and CDR2 FQGNSA. This chain's CDR3 is CASSLSPVAGYGELFF. CDR3 sequence (DNA): TGTGCCAGCAGCTTAAGCCCGGTAGCGGGATACGGGGAGCTGTTTTTT. Based on the CDR3 plus reference TRBV7-2 and TRBJ2-2, the full variable domain is GAGVSQSPSNKVTEKGKDVELRCDPISGHTALYWYRQSLGQGLEFLIYFQGNSAPDKSGLPSDRFSAERTGGSVSTLTIQRTQQEDSAVYLCASSLSPVAGYGELFFGEGSRLTVL.

The CDR3: CASSFHRGRTDTQYF. CDR3 bases: TGTGCCAGCAGTTTCCACAGGGGGCGAACAGATACGCAGTATTTT. The J gene is TRBJ2-3, the V gene TRBV28; TRBD1 matches at 9 bases. Germline CDR1 reads MDHEN; CDR2 reads SYDVKM. The CDR3 covers 15 residues. J was trimmed by 3 bases and V by 3 bases; bases with no gene match: 4.

A remark on this clone: The sample carries other DNA sequences with the same CDR3. The chain couples TRBV4-1 to TRBJ1-1, with a tentative D call TRBD1 (6 bases). The CDR3 loop spans 13 amino acids. V dropped 0 bases and J dropped 4 bases, with 6 bases sitting between them. CDR1 is MGHRA and CDR2 is YSYEKL in the germline V gene. CDR3 in DNA: TGCGCCAGCAGCCAAGACAGGGGCACTGAAGCTTTCTTT. Amino acids: CASSQDRGTEAFF.

This chain uses TRBV5-6 with TRBJ1-1; a weak D match, TRBD1 (6 bases). V was pared by 4 bases and J by 0 bases, with 13 bases between. Germline-derived CDR1 and CDR2 are SGHDT and YYEEEE. The CDR3 loop spans 15 amino acids. The DNA for the CDR3 is TGTGCCAGCAGCCTAGGACAGCTGATGAACACTGAAGCTTTCTTT. The encoded protein is CASSLGQLMNTEAFF. The variable domain in full, completed from reference TRBV5-6 and TRBJ1-1, reads DAGVTQSPTHLIKTRGQQVTLRCSPKSGHDTVSWYQQALGQGPQFIFQYYEEEERQRGNFPDRFSGHQFPNYSSELNVNALLLGDSALYLCASSLGQLMNTEAFFGQGTRLTVV.

The chain joins TRBV30 to TRBJ1-3; D not resolved. Per germline, CDR1 GTSNPN and CDR2 SVGIG (reference sequence). V was clipped by 0 bases and J by 0 bases, with 9 bases between them. The CDR3 runs to 15 residues. CDR3 nucleotides: TGTGCCTGGAGTGTAATGGCCAGCTCTGGAAACACCATATATTTT. Protein product: CAWSVMASSGNTIYF. Together with reference TRBV30 and TRBJ1-3, the CDR3 gives the full variable domain: SQTIHQWPATLVQPVGSPLSLECTVEGTSNPNLYWYRQAAGRGLQLLFYSVGIGQISSEVPQNLSASRPQDRQFILSSKKLLLSDSGFYLCAWSVMASSGNTIYFGEGSWLTVV.

The genes are TRBV15 and TRBJ1-2; no firm D call. The ends were cut back, 0 bases at V and 4 bases at J, with 15 bases in the middle. CDR3 length: 16 amino acids. CDR1 LNHNV and CDR2 YYDKDF come from the germline V gene (reference sequence). This CDR3 is CATSRDSGGFSYGYTF. The CDR3 DNA reads as TGTGCCACCAGCAGAGATTCTGGCGGGTTCTCCTATGGCTACACCTTC. Using reference TRBV15 and TRBJ1-2 for the parts outside the CDR3, the full variable domain is DAMVIQNPRYQVTQFGKPVTLSCSQTLNHNVMYWYQQKSSQAPKLLFHYYDKDFNNEADTPDNFQSRRPNTSFCFLDIRSPGLGDTAMYLCATSRDSGGFSYGYTFGSGTRLTVV.

The chain has TRBV27 and TRBJ1-5; D not resolved. There are 13 residues in the CDR3. CDR1 and CDR2 from the germline V gene are MNHEY and SMNVEV (reference sequence). V dropped 4 bases and J dropped 4 bases, with 8 bases sitting between them. CDR3 residues: CASSSYYNQPQHF. The DNA of the CDR3 is TGTGCCAGCAGTTCCTACTATAATCAGCCCCAGCATTTT.

The chain is built from TRBV2 and TRBJ2-7; tentative D call: TRBD1 (6 bases). V was shortened by 4 bases and J by 0 bases, with 10 bases between the two germline ends. The germline V gene encodes CDR1 SNHLY and CDR2 FYNNEI. The CDR3 consists of 14 residues. CDR3 sequence: CASSATGTSYEQYF. The CDR3 coding sequence is TGTGCCAGCAGTGCCACAGGGACCTCCTACGAGCAGTACTTC.

The chain is built from TRBV9 and TRBJ1-2, with a possible D match to TRBD1 (5 bases). V lost 4 bases and J lost 6, with 19 bases in between. Per germline, CDR1 SGDLS and CDR2 YYNGEE. The CDR3 length is 15 residues. CDR3 nucleotide sequence: TGTGCCAGCAGCCCTAACCAGGGTATATTTCATGGCTACACCTTC. It specifies CASSPNQGIFHGYTF. The whole variable domain, remainder taken from reference TRBV9 and TRBJ1-2, is DSGVTQTPKHLITATGQRVTLRCSPRSGDLSVYWYQQSLDQGLQFLIQYYNGEERAKGNILERFSAQQFPDLHSELNLSSLELGDSALYFCASSPNQGIFHGYTFGSGTRLTVV.

V usage is TRBV15 and J usage is TRBJ2-7, with 8 bases fitting TRBD2. CDR3 length: 15 amino acids. The J segment lost 4 bases and the V segment lost 0 bases, leaving 5 bases of the junction unmatched. Per the germline V gene, CDR1 is LNHNV and CDR2 is YYDKDF (reference sequence). The CDR3 nucleotides are TGTGCCACCAGCAGAGATGGGAGCGGGAGTTACGAGCAGTACTTC. Translated: CATSRDGSGSYEQYF.